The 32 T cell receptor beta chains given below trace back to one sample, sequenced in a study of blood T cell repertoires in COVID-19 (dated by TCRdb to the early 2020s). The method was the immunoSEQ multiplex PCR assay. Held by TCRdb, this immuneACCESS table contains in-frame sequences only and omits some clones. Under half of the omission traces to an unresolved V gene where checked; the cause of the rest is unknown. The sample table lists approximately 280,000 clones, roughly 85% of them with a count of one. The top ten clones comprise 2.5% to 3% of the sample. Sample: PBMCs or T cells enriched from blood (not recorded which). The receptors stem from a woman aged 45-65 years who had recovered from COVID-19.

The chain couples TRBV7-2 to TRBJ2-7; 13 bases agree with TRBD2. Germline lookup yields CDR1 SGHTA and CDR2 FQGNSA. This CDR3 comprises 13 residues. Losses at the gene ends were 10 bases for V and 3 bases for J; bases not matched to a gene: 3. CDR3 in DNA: TGTGCCACCCGGACTAGCGGGAGCTACGAGCAGTACTTC. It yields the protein CATRTSGSYEQYF.

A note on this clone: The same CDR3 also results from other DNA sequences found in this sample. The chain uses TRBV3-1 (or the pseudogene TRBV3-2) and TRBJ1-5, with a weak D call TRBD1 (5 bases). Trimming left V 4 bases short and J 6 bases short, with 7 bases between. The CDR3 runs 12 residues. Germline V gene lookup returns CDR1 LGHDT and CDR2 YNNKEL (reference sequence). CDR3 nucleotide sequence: TGTGCCAGCAGCCGAACAGGTCAGCCCCAGCATTTT. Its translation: CASSRTGQPQHF.

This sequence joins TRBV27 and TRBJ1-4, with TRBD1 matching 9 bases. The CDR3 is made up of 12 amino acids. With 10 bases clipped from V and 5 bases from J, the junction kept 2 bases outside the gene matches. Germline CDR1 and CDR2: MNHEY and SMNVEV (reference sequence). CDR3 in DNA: TGTGCCACCGGACAGGGGAATGAAAAACTGTTTTTT. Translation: CATGQGNEKLFF.

The CDR3 region has the DNA TGTGCCAGCAGTTCTGCACTAAGAGCGGACGAGCAGTACTTC. Translated: CASSSALRADEQYF. The chain couples TRBV6-1 to TRBJ2-7; a weak D match, TRBD2 (5 bases). CDR1 is MNHNS and CDR2 is SASEGT in the germline V gene. Trimming left V 5 bases short and J 5 bases short, with 16 bases between. This CDR3 spans 14 amino acids.

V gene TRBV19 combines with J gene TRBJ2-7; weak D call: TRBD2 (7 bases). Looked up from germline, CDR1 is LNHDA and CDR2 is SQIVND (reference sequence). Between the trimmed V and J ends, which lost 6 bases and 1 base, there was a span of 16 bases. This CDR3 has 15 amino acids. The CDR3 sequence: CASSLGGGASYEQYF. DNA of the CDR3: TGTGCCAGTAGCCTGGGGGGGGGCGCGTCCTACGAGCAGTACTTC.

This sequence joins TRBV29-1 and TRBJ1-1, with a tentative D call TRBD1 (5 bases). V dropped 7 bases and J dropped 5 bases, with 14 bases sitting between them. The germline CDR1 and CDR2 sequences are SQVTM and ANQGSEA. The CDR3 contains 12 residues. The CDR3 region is CSATSGETEAFF. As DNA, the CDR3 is TGCAGCGCCACGTCGGGGGAAACTGAAGCTTTCTTT.

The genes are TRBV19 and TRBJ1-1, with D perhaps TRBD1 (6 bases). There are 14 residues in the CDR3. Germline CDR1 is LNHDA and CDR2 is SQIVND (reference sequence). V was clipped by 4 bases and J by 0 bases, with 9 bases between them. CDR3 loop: CASSTGAMNTEAFF. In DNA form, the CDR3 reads TGTGCCAGTAGTACAGGGGCGATGAACACTGAAGCTTTCTTT.

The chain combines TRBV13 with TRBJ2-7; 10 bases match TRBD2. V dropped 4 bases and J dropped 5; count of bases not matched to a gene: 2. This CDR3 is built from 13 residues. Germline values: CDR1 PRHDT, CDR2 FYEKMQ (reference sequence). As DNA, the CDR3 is TGTGCCAGCAGCTCCGGGACTAGCGACGAGCAGTACTTC. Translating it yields CASSSGTSDEQYF.

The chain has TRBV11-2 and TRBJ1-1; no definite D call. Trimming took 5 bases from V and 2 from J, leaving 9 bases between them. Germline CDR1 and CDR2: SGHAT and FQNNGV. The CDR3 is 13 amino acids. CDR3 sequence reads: CASSNRLNTEAFF. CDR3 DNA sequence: TGTGCCAGCAGCAATAGACTTAACACTGAAGCTTTCTTT.

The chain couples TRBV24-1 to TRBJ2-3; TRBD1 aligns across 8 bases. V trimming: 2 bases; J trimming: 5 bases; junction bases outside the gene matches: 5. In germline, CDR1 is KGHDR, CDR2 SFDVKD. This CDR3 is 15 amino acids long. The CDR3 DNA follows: TGTGCCACCAGTGATTGGGCAGGGGGCAAAGATACGCAGTATTTT. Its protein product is CATSDWAGGKDTQYF.

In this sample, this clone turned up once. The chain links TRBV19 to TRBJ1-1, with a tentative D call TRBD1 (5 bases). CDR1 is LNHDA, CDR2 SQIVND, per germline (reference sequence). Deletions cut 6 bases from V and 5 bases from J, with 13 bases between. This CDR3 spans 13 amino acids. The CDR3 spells CASRGRGETEAFF. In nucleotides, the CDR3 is TGTGCCAGTAGGGGGCGGGGAGAGACTGAAGCTTTCTTT.

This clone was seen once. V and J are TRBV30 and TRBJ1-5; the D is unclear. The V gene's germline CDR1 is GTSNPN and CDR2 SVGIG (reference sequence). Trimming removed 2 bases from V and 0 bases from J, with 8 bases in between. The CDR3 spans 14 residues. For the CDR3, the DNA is TGTGCCTGGAGTCTAGCCCCTAGCAATCAGCCCCAGCATTTT. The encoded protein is CAWSLAPSNQPQHF.

The CDR3 DNA is TGTGCCAGCAGATTCCCACAGGGGGGCAACTCCTACGAGCAGTACTTC. Protein: CASRFPQGGNSYEQYF. The chain has TRBV28 and TRBJ2-7; TRBD1 agrees at 8 bases. The CDR3 has 16 amino acids. V dropped 6 bases and J dropped 0; count of bases not matched to a gene: 10. In germline, CDR1 is MDHEN, CDR2 SYDVKM. Looking up the rest from reference TRBV28 and TRBJ2-7 gives the full variable domain: DVKVTQSSRYLVKRTGEKVFLECVQDMDHENMFWYRQDPGLGLRLIYFSYDVKMKEKGDIPEGYSVSREKKERFSLILESASTNQTSMYLCASRFPQGGNSYEQYFGPGTRLTVT.

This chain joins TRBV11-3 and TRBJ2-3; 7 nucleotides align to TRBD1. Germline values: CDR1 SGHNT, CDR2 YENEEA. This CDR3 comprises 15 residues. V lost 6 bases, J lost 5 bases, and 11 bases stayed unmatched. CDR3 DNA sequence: TGTGCCAGCAGTAGAGACGGGACAGATGGAGATACGCAGTATTTT. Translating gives CASSRDGTDGDTQYF.

The CDR3 loop is CASKGTGNQPQHF. The CDR3 region has the DNA TGTGCCAGCAAGGGGACTGGCAATCAGCCCCAGCATTTT. The rearrangement uses TRBV2 and TRBJ1-5, with a possible D match to TRBD1 (5 bases). Germline lookup yields CDR1 SNHLY and CDR2 FYNNEI. Trimming took off 7 bases at V and 2 bases at J, with 9 bases between the two ends. The CDR3 consists of 13 residues.

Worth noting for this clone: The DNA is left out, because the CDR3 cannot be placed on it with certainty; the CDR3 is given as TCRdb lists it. CDR3 residues: CASSIARDRFGAGELFF. The rearrangement uses TRBV19 and TRBJ2-2; the D segment call TRBD1 is taken from the table without a DNA check. The V gene's germline CDR1 is LNHDA and CDR2 SQIVND (reference sequence). The CDR3 adds up to 17 amino acids, both ends counted.

The CDR3 region is CASRDRSNQPQHF. The CDR3 nucleotides are TGTGCCAGCAGGGACAGAAGCAATCAGCCCCAGCATTTT. The V and J genes are TRBV12-3 or TRBV12-4 and TRBJ1-5, with TRBD1 as a possible D gene (6 bases). Trimming left V 6 bases short and J 1 base short, with 7 bases between. The CDR3 runs 13 residues.

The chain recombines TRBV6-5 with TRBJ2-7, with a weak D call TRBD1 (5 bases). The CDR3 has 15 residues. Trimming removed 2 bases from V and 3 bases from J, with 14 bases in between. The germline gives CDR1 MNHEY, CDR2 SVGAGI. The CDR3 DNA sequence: TGTGCCAGCAGTTACGGGGTTGGACAAAGCTACGAGCAGTACTTC. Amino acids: CASSYGVGQSYEQYF.

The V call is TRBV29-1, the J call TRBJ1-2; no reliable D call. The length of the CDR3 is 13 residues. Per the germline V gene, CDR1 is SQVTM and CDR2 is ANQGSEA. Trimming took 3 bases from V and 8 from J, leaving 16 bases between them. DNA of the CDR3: TGCAGCGTTGATCCCGACACTCGAAGGGGCTACACCTTC. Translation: CSVDPDTRRGYTF.

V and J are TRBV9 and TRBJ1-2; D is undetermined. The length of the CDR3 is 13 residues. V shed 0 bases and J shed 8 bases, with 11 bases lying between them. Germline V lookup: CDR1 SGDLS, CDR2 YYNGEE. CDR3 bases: TGTGCCAGCAGCGTAGGGTCTATGAGGGGCTACACCTTC. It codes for CASSVGSMRGYTF.

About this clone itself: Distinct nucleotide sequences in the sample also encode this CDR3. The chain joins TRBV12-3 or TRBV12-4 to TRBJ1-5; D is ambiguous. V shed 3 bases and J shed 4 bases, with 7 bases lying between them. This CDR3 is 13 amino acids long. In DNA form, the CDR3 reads TGTGCCAGCAGTTTGACGGGTAATCAGCCCCAGCATTTT. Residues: CASSLTGNQPQHF.

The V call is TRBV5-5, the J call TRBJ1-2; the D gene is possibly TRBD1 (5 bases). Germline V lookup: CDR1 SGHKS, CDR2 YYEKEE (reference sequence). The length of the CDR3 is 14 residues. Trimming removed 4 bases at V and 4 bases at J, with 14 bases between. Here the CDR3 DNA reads TGTGCCAGCAGCAGGCAGGGCAGAGCCTATGGCTACACCTTC. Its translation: CASSRQGRAYGYTF.

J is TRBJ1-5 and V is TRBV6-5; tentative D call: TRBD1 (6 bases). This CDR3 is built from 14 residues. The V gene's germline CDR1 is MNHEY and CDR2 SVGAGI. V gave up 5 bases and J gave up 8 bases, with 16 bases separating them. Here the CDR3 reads CASSNRDTKEPQHF. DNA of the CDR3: TGTGCCAGCAGTAACCGGGACACCAAGGAGCCCCAGCATTTT.

The CDR3 DNA reads TGTGCCAGCAGCTTGGTGGCAGGTGGGCCAGATACGCAGTATTTT. As protein: CASSLVAGGPDTQYF. The rearrangement links TRBV7-9 to TRBJ2-3; D is uncertain. The V end lost 3 bases, the J end lost 4 bases, and 14 bases lay between the germline ends. Looked up from germline, CDR1 is SEHNR and CDR2 is FQNEAQ (reference sequence). This CDR3 comprises 15 residues.

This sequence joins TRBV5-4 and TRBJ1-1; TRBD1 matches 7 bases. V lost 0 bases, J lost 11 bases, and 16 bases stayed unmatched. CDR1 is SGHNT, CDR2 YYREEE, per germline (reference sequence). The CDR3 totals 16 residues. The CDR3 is CASSLDGGQAPWGAFF. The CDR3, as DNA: TGTGCCAGCAGCTTGGACGGTGGACAGGCCCCCTGGGGGGCTTTCTTT.

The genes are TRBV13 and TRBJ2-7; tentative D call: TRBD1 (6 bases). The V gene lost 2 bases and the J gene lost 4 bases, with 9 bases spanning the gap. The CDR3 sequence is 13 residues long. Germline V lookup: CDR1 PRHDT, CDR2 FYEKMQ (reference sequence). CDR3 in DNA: TGTGCCAGCAGCTTAACCACAGGGTACGAGCAGTACTTC. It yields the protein CASSLTTGYEQYF. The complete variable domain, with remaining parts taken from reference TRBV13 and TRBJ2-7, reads AAGVIQSPRHLIKEKRETATLKCYPIPRHDTVYWYQQGPGQDPQFLISFYEKMQSDKGSIPDRFSAQQFSDYHSELNMSSLELGDSALYFCASSLTTGYEQYFGPGTRLTVT.

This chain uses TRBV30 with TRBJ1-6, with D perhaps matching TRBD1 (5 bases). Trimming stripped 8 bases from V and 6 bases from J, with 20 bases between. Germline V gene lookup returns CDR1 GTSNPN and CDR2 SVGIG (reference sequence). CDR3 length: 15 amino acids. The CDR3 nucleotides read TGTGCCGCGGAACCGAGACAGTTCGGTAATTCACCCCTCCACTTT. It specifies CAAEPRQFGNSPLHF.

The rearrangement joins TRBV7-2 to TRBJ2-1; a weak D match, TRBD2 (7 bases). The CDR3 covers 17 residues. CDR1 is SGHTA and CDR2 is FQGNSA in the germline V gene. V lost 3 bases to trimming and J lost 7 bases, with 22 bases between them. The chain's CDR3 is CASSFLRLGGGRNEQFF. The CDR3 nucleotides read TGTGCCAGCAGCTTTCTACGCCTAGGGGGAGGGAGGAATGAGCAGTTCTTC.

CDR3 in amino acids: CASSGLQGARYEQYF. The CDR3 DNA is TGCGCCAGCAGTGGACTACAGGGGGCGCGCTACGAGCAGTACTTC. This rearrangement joins TRBV10-2 to TRBJ2-7; 9 bases are a match to TRBD1. V gave up 4 bases and J gave up 3 bases; unmatched junction bases: 7. This CDR3 comprises 15 residues. Germline V CDR1 and CDR2: WSHSY, SAAADI.

CDR3 DNA: TGCAGCGCGACGGGGGTTAACTATGGCTACACCTTC. It codes for CSATGVNYGYTF. The chain uses TRBV29-1 and TRBJ1-2; TRBD1 is a possible D gene (5 bases). The V end lost 7 bases, the J end lost 1 base, and 10 bases lay between the germline ends. Germline CDR1 is SQVTM and CDR2 is ANQGSEA. The CDR3 sequence is 12 residues long.

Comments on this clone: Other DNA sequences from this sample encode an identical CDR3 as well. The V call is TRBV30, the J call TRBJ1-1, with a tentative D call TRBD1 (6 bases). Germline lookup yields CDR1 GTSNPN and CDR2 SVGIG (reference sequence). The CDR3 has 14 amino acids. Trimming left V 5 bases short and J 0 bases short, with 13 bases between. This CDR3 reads CAWEGEVMNTEAFF. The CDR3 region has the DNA TGTGCCTGGGAGGGGGAAGTCATGAACACTGAAGCTTTCTTT. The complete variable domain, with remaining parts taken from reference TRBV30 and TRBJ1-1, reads SQTIHQWPATLVQPVGSPLSLECTVEGTSNPNLYWYRQAAGRGLQLLFYSVGIGQISSEVPQNLSASRPQDRQFILSSKKLLLSDSGFYLCAWEGEVMNTEAFFGQGTRLTVV.

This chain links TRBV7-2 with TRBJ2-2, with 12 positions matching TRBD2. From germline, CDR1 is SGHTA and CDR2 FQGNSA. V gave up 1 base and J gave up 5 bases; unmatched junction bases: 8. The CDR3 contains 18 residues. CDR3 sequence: CASSLVKGTSGLTGELFF. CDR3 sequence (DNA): TGTGCCAGCAGCTTAGTGAAAGGGACTAGCGGGCTTACCGGGGAGCTGTTTTTT.